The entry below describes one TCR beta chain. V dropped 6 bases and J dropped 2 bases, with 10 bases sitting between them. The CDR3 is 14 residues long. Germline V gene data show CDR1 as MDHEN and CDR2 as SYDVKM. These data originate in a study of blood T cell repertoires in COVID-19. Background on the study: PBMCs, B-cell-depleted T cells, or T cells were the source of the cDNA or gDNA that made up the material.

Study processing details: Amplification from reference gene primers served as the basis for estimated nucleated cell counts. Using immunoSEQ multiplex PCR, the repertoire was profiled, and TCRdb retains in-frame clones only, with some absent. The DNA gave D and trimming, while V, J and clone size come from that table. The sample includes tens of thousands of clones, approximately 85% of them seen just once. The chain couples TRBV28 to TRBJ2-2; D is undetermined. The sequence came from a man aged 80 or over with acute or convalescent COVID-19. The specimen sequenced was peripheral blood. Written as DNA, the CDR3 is TGTGCCAGCAGCTCGATGGGCAACACCGGGGAGCTGTTTTTT. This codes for CASSSMGNTGELFF.